This entry concerns a single T cell receptor (beta chain). Its antigen is undetermined. Germline CDR1 SNHLY, CDR2 FYNNEI. V lost 1 base and J 2 bases, leaving 15 bases between the germline ends. CDR3 length: 17 residues. PCR amplification relied on 60 Vbeta primers (plus 13 Jbeta primers). Measured with immunoSEQ multiplex PCR; TCRdb has only the in-frame clones, and not every one. This sample's clone table lists some 200,000 clones. The data were taken from a study of cytomegalovirus exposure and HLA in healthy donors. The overall study: When about 400 donors were genotyped, roughly 80% of them were found to fall in the Caucasian-associated ancestry cluster. Broader study findings: Later analysis suggested links between common viral pathogens and several top significant clusters. There were some public TCRs occurring in many donors, but most TCR sequences were rare.

The TCR was taken from a boy younger than 18 in good health and CMV-seronegative. Specimen: PBMCs. V is TRBV2 and J is TRBJ2-1, with TRBD1 as a possible D gene (6 bases). CDR3 DNA: TGTGCCAGCAGTGAAGATCGGCAGGGGAGAGCCTACAATGAGCAGTTCTTC. Translated, it gives CASSEDRQGRAYNEQFF.